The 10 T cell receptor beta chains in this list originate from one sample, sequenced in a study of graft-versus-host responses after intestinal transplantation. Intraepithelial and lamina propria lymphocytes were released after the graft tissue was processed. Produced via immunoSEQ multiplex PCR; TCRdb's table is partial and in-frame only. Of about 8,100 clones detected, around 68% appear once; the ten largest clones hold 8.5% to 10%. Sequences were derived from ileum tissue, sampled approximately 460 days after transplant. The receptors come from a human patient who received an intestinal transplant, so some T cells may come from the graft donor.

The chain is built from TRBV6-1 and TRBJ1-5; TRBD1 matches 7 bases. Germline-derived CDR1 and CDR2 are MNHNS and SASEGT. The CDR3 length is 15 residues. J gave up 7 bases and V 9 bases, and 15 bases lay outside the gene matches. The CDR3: CASDGQVGFWQPQHF. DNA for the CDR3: TGTGCCAGTGACGGACAGGTGGGGTTTTGGCAGCCCCAGCATTTT.

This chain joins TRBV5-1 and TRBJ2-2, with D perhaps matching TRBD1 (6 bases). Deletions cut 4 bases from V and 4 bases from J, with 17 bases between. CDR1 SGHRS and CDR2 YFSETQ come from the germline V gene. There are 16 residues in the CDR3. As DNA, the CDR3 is TGCGCCAGCAGCCCGCAACAGGGCCGGCCCACCGGGGAGCTGTTTTTT. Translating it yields CASSPQQGRPTGELFF.

As DNA, the CDR3 is TGCGCCAGCTCCGAGGGGGGGGCTGGGGAGACCCAGTACTTC. Its translation is CASSEGGAGETQYF. The gene calls are TRBV5-1 and TRBJ2-5; tentative D call: TRBD2 (7 bases). V gave up 7 bases and J gave up 5 bases, with 18 bases separating them. The CDR3 contains 14 residues. CDR1 SGHRS and CDR2 YFSETQ come from the germline V gene.

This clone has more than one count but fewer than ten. CDR3 residues: CASSFTRGDEQYF. The CDR3 DNA follows: TGTGCCAGCAGCTTTACTCGAGGGGACGAGCAGTACTTC. The rearrangement joins TRBV7-9 to TRBJ2-7, with D perhaps TRBD1 or TRBD2 (5 bases each). The CDR3 runs 13 residues. V dropped 3 bases and J dropped 5 bases, with 11 bases sitting between them. The germline CDR1 and CDR2 sequences are SEHNR and FQNEAQ (reference sequence).

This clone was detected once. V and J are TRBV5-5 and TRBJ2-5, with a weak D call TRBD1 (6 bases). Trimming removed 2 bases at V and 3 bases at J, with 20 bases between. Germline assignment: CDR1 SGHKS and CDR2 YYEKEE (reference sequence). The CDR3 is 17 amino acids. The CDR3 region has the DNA TGTGCCAGCAGCTTTTTGGGACAAATTAACAGTAAAGAGACCCAGTACTTC. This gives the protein CASSFLGQINSKETQYF. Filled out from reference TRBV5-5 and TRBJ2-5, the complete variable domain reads DAGVTQSPTHLIKTRGQQVTLRCSPISGHKSVSWYQQVLGQGPQFIFQYYEKEERGRGNFPDRFSARQFPNYSSELNVNALLLGDSALYLCASSFLGQINSKETQYFGPGTRLLVL.

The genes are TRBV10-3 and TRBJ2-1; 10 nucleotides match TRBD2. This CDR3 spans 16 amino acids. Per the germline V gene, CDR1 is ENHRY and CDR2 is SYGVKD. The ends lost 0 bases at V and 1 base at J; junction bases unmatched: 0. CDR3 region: CAISESSGGSYNEQFF. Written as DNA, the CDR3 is TGTGCCATCAGTGAGTCTAGCGGGGGGTCCTACAATGAGCAGTTCTTC.

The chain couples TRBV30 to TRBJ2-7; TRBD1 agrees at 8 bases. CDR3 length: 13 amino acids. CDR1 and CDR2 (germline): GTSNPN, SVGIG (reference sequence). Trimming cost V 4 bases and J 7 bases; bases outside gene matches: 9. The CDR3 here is CAWKGQVIGEQYV. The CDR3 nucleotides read TGTGCCTGGAAGGGACAGGTTATAGGGGAGCAGTACGTC.

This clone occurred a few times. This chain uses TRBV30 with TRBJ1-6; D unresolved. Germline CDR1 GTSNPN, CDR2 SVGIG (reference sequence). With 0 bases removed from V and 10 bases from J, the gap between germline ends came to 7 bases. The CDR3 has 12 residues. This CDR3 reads CAWSVTESPLHF. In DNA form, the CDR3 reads TGTGCCTGGAGTGTAACCGAATCACCCCTCCACTTT.

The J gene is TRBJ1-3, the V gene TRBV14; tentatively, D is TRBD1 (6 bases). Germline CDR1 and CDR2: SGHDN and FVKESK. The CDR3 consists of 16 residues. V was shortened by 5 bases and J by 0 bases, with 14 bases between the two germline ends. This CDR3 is CASSAVRGGSGNTIYF. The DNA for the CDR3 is TGTGCCAGCAGCGCTGTCCGAGGGGGCTCTGGAAACACCATATATTTT.

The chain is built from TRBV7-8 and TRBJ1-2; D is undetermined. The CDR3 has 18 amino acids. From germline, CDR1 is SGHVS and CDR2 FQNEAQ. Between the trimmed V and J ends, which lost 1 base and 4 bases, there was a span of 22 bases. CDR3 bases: TGTGCCAGCAGCTTAGGACGGGATTACTACGACGGACTCTATGGCTACACCTTC. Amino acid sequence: CASSLGRDYYDGLYGYTF.